The rows below give T cell receptor beta chains drawn from one sample of a study of tumor-infiltrating lymphocytes in primary liver carcinoma. TCRdb recomputed calls from the multiplex PCR reads with MiXCR, one row per CDR3 protein. Here the sample spans some 320,000 distinct CDR3 sequences, 65% being singletons. Material: peripheral blood. Every receptor here comes from a man aged 35-49 years with primary liver carcinoma and hepatitis B virus infection. CDR3s include the opening cysteine and the closing phenylalanine or tryptophan. Fields, in order: D gene, V gene, clone size, J gene, CDR3 length, CDR3 DNA, CDR3 protein. D genes are given only for firm matches. Clone size, where shown, is once, few, many, or a class for clones that have expanded.

-	TRBV5-4	-	TRBJ2-5	15	TGTGCCAGAACCAACCCGGGCGGGCTGGAGGAGACCCAGTACTTC	CARTNPGGLEETQYF
TRBD2	TRBV29-1	-	TRBJ2-7	15	TGCAGCGTTCCCGTCACTAAGGGAGGGAGCCACGAGCGGTACTTC	CSVPVTKGGSHERYF
TRBD1	TRBV29-1	many	TRBJ1-1	14	TGCAGCGTTGCTGTAGGGGGCAAGGGGACTGAAGCTTTCTTT	CSVAVGGKGTEAFF
TRBD2	TRBV11-2	-	TRBJ2-7	16	TGTGCCAGCAGCTTAGCCCCCCGGGGGGGGATTTACGGGCAATACTTC	CASSLAPRGGIYGQYF
TRBD2	TRBV11-1	-	TRBJ2-3	15	TGTACCAGCAGCCCGGGGAGGGGTATAGGAGTTACGCAGTATTTT	CTSSPGRGIGVTQYF
-	TRBV5-4	-	TRBJ2-4	13	TGTGCCAGCAGCTCCGGACAGAGGGACGTTCAGCACTTC	CASSSGQRDVQHF
-	TRBV30	-	TRBJ1-5	14	TGTGCCTGGAGTGAATGGGTTAGCAATCAGCCCCAGCATTTT	CAWSEWVSNQPQHF
TRBD1	TRBV7-8	-	TRBJ2-1	15	TGTGCCAGCAGCTTAAAGGGGACAGCCTACAATGGGCAGTTCTTC	CASSLKGTAYNGQFF
TRBD1	TRBV4-2	-	TRBJ1-5	15	TGTGCCAGCAGCCAGGGTACAGGGGACAATCAGTCCCAGCATTTT	CASSQGTGDNQSQHF
-	TRBV11-1	-	TRBJ2-5	14	TGTGTCAGCAGCATGCGAGAGGGCCGTGAGACCCAGTACTTC	CVSSMREGRETQYF
-	TRBV30	few	TRBJ2-2	14	TGTGCCTGGAGTGGGACTAAATTCACCGGGGAGCTGTTTTTT	CAWSGTKFTGELFF
TRBD2	TRBV11-2	-	TRBJ2-1	15	TGTGCCGGCAGCCTACTAGCGGGAGGGATACATGAGCAGTTCTTC	CAGSLLAGGIHEQFF
-	TRBV6-5	-	TRBJ2-1	16	TGTGCCAGCAGTTACTCAGAGACTTTTTCCTACACTGAGCAGTTCTTC	CASSYSETFSYTEQFF
-	TRBV5-5	few	TRBJ2-3	14	TGTGCCAGCAGCTTGGATACAGACGCAGATACGCAGTATTTT	CASSLDTDADTQYF
TRBD2	TRBV5-4	-	TRBJ2-5	16	TGTGCCAGCAGCGCTAGCGGGAGGGGAGGTAGAGAGACCCAGTACTTC	CASSASGRGGRETQYF
-	TRBV6-1	-	TRBJ1-2	14	TGTGCCAGCCGCGAACTTGACCGGTGCTATGGTTACACCTTC	CASRELDRCYGYTF
TRBD1	TRBV5-4	-	TRBJ1-1	14	TGTGCCATACAGGGGGATGCGGGGAACACTGAAGCTTTCTTT	CAIQGDAGNTEAFF
-	TRBV6-1	many	TRBJ2-5	14	TGTGCCAGCAGGGGTTCGGGGGGCCGAGAGACCCAGTACTTC	CASRGSGGRETQYF
TRBD1	TRBV29-1	-	TRBJ1-1	13	TGTTGCGTGGACAGGGGGCAGCCCCCTGAAGCTTTCTTT	CCVDRGQPPEAFF
TRBD1	TRBV5-1	few	TRBJ2-3	15	TGCGCCAGCAGCTTACAGGGGATAAACACAGATACGCAGTATTTT	CASSLQGINTDTQYF
-	TRBV5-1	once	TRBJ2-7	13	TGCGCCAGAAACAGGGAGGGGGATTACGAGCAGTACTTC	CARNREGDYEQYF
TRBD1	TRBV6-6	-	TRBJ1-1	15	TGTCCCAGCGGTTCATTCGGACAGGGGTACACTGAAGCTTTCTTT	CPSGSFGQGYTEAFF
TRBD1	TRBV30	-	TRBJ1-2	13	TGTGCCTGGAGTGCATCCCCAGGGGGAGGCTACACCTTC	CAWSASPGGGYTF
-	TRBV28	few	TRBJ2-3	14	TGTGCCAGCAGTTTAGCTCCCAAGCAAGATACGCAGTATTTT	CASSLAPKQDTQYF
TRBD2	TRBV29-1	-	TRBJ2-5	15	TGCAGCGTACGGACTAGCAGGAGGGCCGGGGAGACCCTGTACTTC	CSVRTSRRAGETLYF
TRBD2	TRBV7-3	-	TRBJ2-1	15	TGTGCCAGCAGCCCGAGACTAGCGGGGGGGGATGAGCACTTCTTC	CASSPRLAGGDEHFF
-	TRBV7-9	-	TRBJ1-2	12	TGTGCCAGTAGCCGGACAGTCAATGGCTACATCTTC	CASSRTVNGYIF
TRBD2	TRBV6-6	-	TRBJ2-2	15	TGTGCCAGCAGTCCTAGCGGGAGACAGGGCGGGGAGCTGTTTTTT	CASSPSGRQGGELFF
-	TRBV11-2	-	TRBJ1-1	12	TGTGCCAGCAATCTTTATGGGGCTGAAGCTTTCTTT	CASNLYGAEAFF
-	TRBV11-1	many	TRBJ2-1	15	TGTGCCAGCAGCCTAGCCCGCGAGGGATACAATGAGCAGTTCTTC	CASSLAREGYNEQFF
TRBD1	TRBV14	-	TRBJ1-3	18	TGTGCCAGCAGCCAAGACCGGGACAGCCGGAGTGGGCCCAAAACCATATATTTT	CASSQDRDSRSGPKTIYF
-	TRBV12-3/TRBV12-4	many	TRBJ2-1	12	TGTGCCAGCAGTTGGCACATCAATGAGCAGTTCTTC	CASSWHINEQFF
-	TRBV12-3/TRBV12-4	once	TRBJ1-5	15	TGTGCCAGCTGTTTAGAACACCAGACAAATCAGCCCCAGCATTTT	CASCLEHQTNQPQHF
-	TRBV5-4	few	TRBJ2-2	16	TGTGCCAGCAGCTTAAGCCGGGAGAAGAACACCGGGGAGCTGTTTTTT	CASSLSREKNTGELFF
-	TRBV4-3	-	TRBJ2-2	12	TGCGCCAGCAGCCTCGGGGGAGGGGAGCTGTTTTTT	CASSLGGGELFF
TRBD2	TRBV29-1	-	TRBJ2-1	15	TGCAGCCTTGAAGGCGGGGGGGCGGCGATCAATGAGCAGTTCTTC	CSLEGGGAAINEQFF
-	TRBV5-1	-	TRBJ1-1	14	TGCGCCAGCACTAAGGCCAGGGGACATACTGAAGCTTTCTTT	CASTKARGHTEAFF
-	TRBV28	few	TRBJ1-3	16	TGTGCCAGCAGTTCCTGGCGGGACAACTCTGGAAACACCATATATTTT	CASSSWRDNSGNTIYF
TRBD1	TRBV5-1	-	TRBJ2-2	17	TGTGCCAGCAGCCCGAAATGGACAGGGAGGAACACCGGAGAGCTGTTTTTT	CASSPKWTGRNTGELFF
-	TRBV6-1	-	TRBJ2-3	18	TGTGCCAGCAGTGAGCGGGCAGGGCTCGACCCTAGCACAGATACGCAGTATTTT	CASSERAGLDPSTDTQYF
-	TRBV6-2/TRBV6-3	-	TRBJ1-1	14	TGTGCCAGCAGTTACCTTCAGATGAGCACTGAAGCTTTCTTT	CASSYLQMSTEAFF
-	TRBV5-6	-	TRBJ1-1	15	TGTACCAGCAGCTTGGGGCGCCAGGGGTCCGCTGAAGCTTTCTTT	CTSSLGRQGSAEAFF
-	TRBV6-1	-	TRBJ2-7	11	TGTGCCAGCAGTGAAACATGGGGGCAGTACTTC	CASSETWGQYF
-	TRBV30	-	TRBJ2-7	14	TGTGCCTGGGCCCTTCAGGGATGGTCCTACGAGCAGTACTTC	CAWALQGWSYEQYF
TRBD2	TRBV11-2	-	TRBJ2-2	18	TGTGCCAGCAGCTTAGATCCCGTGGCTAGCGGGAACACCGGGGAGCTGTTTTTT	CASSLDPVASGNTGELFF
-	TRBV4-2	-	TRBJ2-1	15	TGTGCCAGCAGCCAAGCTAACGGACTTCACAATGATCAGTTCTTC	CASSQANGLHNDQFF
TRBD1	TRBV28	few	TRBJ1-2	12	TGTGCCAGCAGTCGGGACAGAGGGGGCTACACCTTC	CASSRDRGGYTF
TRBD2	TRBV5-6	-	TRBJ2-1	14	TGTGCCAGCAGCTGGGGGACTACTTGCAATGAGCAGTTCTTC	CASSWGTTCNEQFF
-	TRBV5-1	-	TRBJ1-1	14	TGCGCCAGCAGCCCGGAAAGAGTCTCTACTGAAGCTTTCTTT	CASSPERVSTEAFF
-	TRBV11-2	-	TRBJ1-5	13	TGTGCCAGGAGCTTAAGTAGTTATCAGCCCCAGCATTTT	CARSLSSYQPQHF
-	TRBV11-1	-	TRBJ2-1	13	TGTGCCAGCAGCTCTGAGCCCTACAATGAGCAGTTCTTC	CASSSEPYNEQFF
-	TRBV11-2	-	TRBJ2-1	14	TGTGTCAGTAGCTTCGGTCTCCAGCGCAATGAGCAGTTCTTC	CVSSFGLQRNEQFF
-	TRBV10-3	few	TRBJ2-7	12	TGTGCCATCAGTGAGGGGGGGAACGAGCAGTACTTC	CAISEGGNEQYF
-	TRBV7-3	once	TRBJ2-3	16	TGTGCCAGCAGCCCGGGCTTCGGCAGTAGCACAGATACGCAGTATTTT	CASSPGFGSSTDTQYF
-	TRBV11-2	-	TRBJ2-7	15	TGTACCAGCAGCTTAGTCCGGCTAGCGACATACGAGCACTACTTC	CTSSLVRLATYEHYF
-	TRBV7-9	few	TRBJ2-5	15	TGTGCTAGCAGCTTGTCCCAGGGGCTAGAAGAGACCCAGTACTTC	CASSLSQGLEETQYF
-	TRBV6-1	-	TRBJ2-4	16	TGTGCCAGTAGTGAATGGCAAGGGAAGGGTGAATACATTCAGTACTTC	CASSEWQGKGEYIQYF
TRBD2	TRBV6-4	-	TRBJ2-3	16	TGTGCCAGCCGACTAGCGGGAGGCCCTTGCACAGATACGCAGTATTTT	CASRLAGGPCTDTQYF
-	TRBV30	few	TRBJ1-2	12	TGTGCCTCGAGAACAGGGTTGTATGGCTACACCTTC	CASRTGLYGYTF